The 29 T cell receptor beta chains listed next were all sequenced from one sample in a study of T-cell memory formation after mild COVID-19. TCRdb fed the 5' RACE reads into MiXCR, producing one record per CDR3 protein. The sample yields 150,000 to 200,000 distinct CDR3 sequences, around 21% seen once. Specimen: PBMCs or a T cell subset sorted from them (not recorded which). The source is an adult woman who had mild COVID-19 (a few samples of this study predate the infection). Cell type and time point are not known.

This rearrangement joins TRBV7-2 to TRBJ2-1; 12 bases align to TRBD2. Germline V gene lookup returns CDR1 SGHTA and CDR2 FQGNSA. The junction had 9 bases not matched to a gene; V was cut back by 1 base and J by 2 bases. The CDR3 runs to 19 residues. The CDR3: CASSLVIPLAGGPYNEQFF. CDR3 DNA sequence: TGTGCCAGCAGCTTAGTGATTCCGCTAGCGGGAGGGCCCTACAATGAGCAGTTCTTC.

The chain links TRBV6-5 to TRBJ2-3; 9 positions agree with TRBD2. CDR1 is MNHEY and CDR2 is SVGAGI in the germline V gene. The V gene end was trimmed by 7 bases and the J gene end by 1 base; junction bases not matched to a gene: 6. The CDR3 is 15 residues long. CDR3 DNA: TGTGCCAGCAAGGTTAGCGGGGGCCGCACAGATACGCAGTATTTT. Its translation: CASKVSGGRTDTQYF.

This clonotype came up a few times. The V call is TRBV15, the J call TRBJ2-1; no firm D call. Per germline, CDR1 LNHNV and CDR2 YYDKDF (reference sequence). The V end lost 0 bases, the J end lost 5 bases, and 11 bases lay between the germline ends. The length of the CDR3 is 15 residues. The CDR3 here is CATSRDRLVDNEQFF. The CDR3 nucleotides read TGTGCCACCAGCAGAGATCGGCTAGTTGACAATGAGCAGTTCTTC.

V usage is TRBV20-1 and J usage is TRBJ2-3; TRBD2 matches at 13 bases. This CDR3 spans 16 amino acids. V dropped 6 bases and J dropped 6; count of bases not matched to a gene: 12. CDR1 and CDR2 (germline): DFQATT, SNEGSKA (reference sequence). In nucleotides, the CDR3 is TGCAGTGCAAAACCACTAGCGGGAGGGCCCCCGGATACGCAGTATTTT. It codes for CSAKPLAGGPPDTQYF.

This chain links TRBV18 with TRBJ1-5; 10 bases line up with TRBD1. CDR3 length equals 16 residues. V lost 2 bases to trimming and J lost 4 bases; unmatched junction nucleotides: 5. CDR1 and CDR2 from the germline V gene are KGHSH and LQKENI. As DNA, the CDR3 is TGTGCCAGCTCACCAAAGGGACAGGGGTATAATCAGCCCCAGCATTTT. Its translation is CASSPKGQGYNQPQHF.

This clonotype was detected only once. V is TRBV2 and J is TRBJ1-1; a possible D gene is TRBD1 (6 bases). This CDR3 contains 14 residues. The V gene lost 6 bases and the J gene lost 1 base, with 12 bases spanning the gap. Germline CDR1 reads SNHLY; CDR2 reads FYNNEI. CDR3 sequence reads: CASRVGQTNTEAFF. CDR3 coding DNA: TGTGCCAGCAGGGTAGGACAGACGAACACTGAAGCTTTCTTT.

V is TRBV24-1 and J is TRBJ2-5, with 7 bases matching TRBD2. Germline-derived CDR1 and CDR2 are KGHDR and SFDVKD. V shed 6 bases and J 4 bases; nucleotides not matched to a gene: 7. The CDR3 is 14 residues long. The CDR3 is CATSPASGGETQYF. For the CDR3, the DNA is TGTGCCACCAGTCCCGCGTCGGGGGGAGAGACCCAGTACTTC.

This clonotype was counted a few times. The CDR3 DNA reads TGTGCCAGCAGTTACGACCGAGACAATGAGCAGTTCTTC. The encoded protein is CASSYDRDNEQFF. The chain couples TRBV6-5 to TRBJ2-1; D gene unclear. V gave up 2 bases and J gave up 5 bases, with 7 bases separating them. Germline CDR1 MNHEY, CDR2 SVGAGI. The CDR3 has 13 amino acids.

The chain uses TRBV7-9 and TRBJ2-2; no definite D call. Germline V gene sequence: CDR1 SEHNR, CDR2 FQNEAQ (reference sequence). The CDR3 extends over 11 amino acids. V was pared by 6 bases and J by 3 bases, with 2 bases between. CDR3 nucleotide sequence: TGTGCCAGCAGAGACACCGGGGAGCTGTTTTTT. Residues: CASRDTGELFF.

This chain uses TRBV9 with TRBJ2-7; D may be TRBD1 (6 bases). Germline values: CDR1 SGDLS, CDR2 YYNGEE. The CDR3 is 13 residues long. The V and J ends lost 4 bases and 4 bases respectively, with 12 bases between them. The CDR3 sequence is CASSPGAYYEQYF. The DNA of the CDR3 is TGTGCCAGCAGCCCAGGGGCCTATTACGAGCAGTACTTC.

In regard to this clonotype: Germline and junction disagree at one end, which may indicate a read error. The chain combines TRBV9 with TRBJ1-5, with D unresolved. CDR1 and CDR2 from the germline V gene are SGDLS and YYNGEE. This CDR3 has 15 amino acids. CDR3 region: CASSVGANSNQHQHF. CDR3 nucleotides: TGTGCCAGCAGCGTAGGGGCGAATAGCAATCAGCACCAGCATTTT.

The chain carries TRBV5-1 and TRBJ2-7, with no clear D. Deletions cut 0 bases from V and 2 bases from J, with 6 bases between. Per the germline V gene, CDR1 is SGHRS and CDR2 is YFSETQ. The CDR3 spans 13 residues. CDR3 protein: CASSLEPPYEQYF. The DNA of the CDR3 is TGCGCCAGCAGCTTGGAGCCGCCCTACGAGCAGTACTTC.

The chain links TRBV7-9 to TRBJ1-1; D is unclear. V was clipped by 7 bases and J by 2 bases, with 11 bases between them. Germline values: CDR1 SEHNR, CDR2 FQNEAQ (reference sequence). The CDR3 totals 13 residues. The CDR3 DNA sequence: TGTGCCAGCACCCTCGTGGTCAACACTGAAGCTTTCTTT. It specifies CASTLVVNTEAFF.

The V gene is TRBV30, the J gene TRBJ2-2; D gene ambiguous. Germline V CDR1 and CDR2: GTSNPN, SVGIG (reference sequence). There are 13 residues in the CDR3. Trimming left V 4 bases short and J 2 bases short, with 8 bases between. As DNA, the CDR3 is TGTGCCTGGACCGACGGAAACACCGGGGAGCTGTTTTTT. It specifies CAWTDGNTGELFF. Together with reference TRBV30 and TRBJ2-2, the CDR3 gives the full variable domain: SQTIHQWPATLVQPVGSPLSLECTVEGTSNPNLYWYRQAAGRGLQLLFYSVGIGQISSEVPQNLSASRPQDRQFILSSKKLLLSDSGFYLCAWTDGNTGELFFGEGSRLTVL.

This clonotype was picked up a small number of times. CDR3 coding DNA: TGTGCCTGGAGTGTAGTCGCTCGCTACGAGCAGTACTTC. It encodes CAWSVVARYEQYF. This sequence joins TRBV30 and TRBJ2-7; D is unclear. The CDR3 covers 13 residues. Trimming removed 0 bases from V and 3 bases from J, with 9 bases in between. Looked up from germline, CDR1 is GTSNPN and CDR2 is SVGIG (reference sequence). Based on the CDR3 plus reference TRBV30 and TRBJ2-7, the full variable domain is SQTIHQWPATLVQPVGSPLSLECTVEGTSNPNLYWYRQAAGRGLQLLFYSVGIGQISSEVPQNLSASRPQDRQFILSSKKLLLSDSGFYLCAWSVVARYEQYFGPGTRLTVT.

The chain joins TRBV7-6 to TRBJ2-2; 8 bases agree with TRBD2. Germline V gives CDR1 SGHVS, CDR2 FNYEAQ. The trim removed 4 bases at V and 1 base at J, leaving 8 bases unmatched. CDR3 length equals 17 residues. CDR3 amino acids: CASSSLLAGRNTGELFF. In nucleotides, the CDR3 is TGTGCCAGCAGCTCCCTATTAGCGGGGAGGAACACCGGGGAGCTGTTTTTT.

There are a few counts of this clonotype. The chain has TRBV12-3 or TRBV12-4 and TRBJ2-7; no clear D gene. Trimming pared 3 bases from V and 4 bases from J, leaving 7 bases between. This CDR3 spans 12 amino acids. CDR3 coding DNA: TGTGCCAGCAGTTTTCGCCAGTACGAGCAGTACTTC. The encoded protein is CASSFRQYEQYF.

This clonotype was found once. The rearrangement links TRBV4-3 to TRBJ2-2; tentatively, D is TRBD2 (5 bases). Between the trimmed V and J ends, which lost 4 bases and 4 bases, there was a span of 19 bases. Germline CDR1 LGHNA, CDR2 YSLEER. This CDR3 region has 17 residues. CDR3 protein: CASSRSPASSGTGELFF. CDR3 in DNA: TGCGCCAGCAGCCGGAGCCCGGCATCGAGCGGCACCGGGGAGCTGTTTTTT.

This clonotype was found once. This chain joins TRBV6-5 and TRBJ1-1; 9 nucleotides match TRBD1. CDR3 length: 15 amino acids. Germline CDR1 is MNHEY and CDR2 is SVGAGI. With V trimmed by 4 bases and J by 3 bases, 6 bases remained unmatched. This CDR3 reads CASSSPGQGDTEAFF. As DNA, the CDR3 is TGTGCCAGCAGTTCCCCGGGACAGGGAGACACTGAAGCTTTCTTT.

The chain links TRBV5-1 to TRBJ1-2, with 10 positions matching TRBD1. Germline V lookup: CDR1 SGHRS, CDR2 YFSETQ. CDR3 length equals 14 residues. Germline trimming cut 4 bases from V and 4 bases from J; bases unmatched to any gene: 4. The DNA of the CDR3 is TGCGCCAGCAGCGGGACAGGGGAAGGCTATGGCTACACCTTC. It encodes CASSGTGEGYGYTF. The whole variable domain, remainder taken from reference TRBV5-1 and TRBJ1-2, is KAGVTQTPRYLIKTRGQQVTLSCSPISGHRSVSWYQQTPGQGLQFLFEYFSETQRNKGNFPGRFSGRQFSNSRSEMNVSTLELGDSALYLCASSGTGEGYGYTFGSGTRLTVV.

This clonotype was seen at least ten times. The genes are TRBV23-1 and TRBJ2-1; a possible D gene is TRBD1 (5 bases). TRBV23-1 is identified as an open reading frame with a role that is uncertain. V lost 4 bases, J lost 8 bases, and 9 bases lay in between. The CDR3 covers 12 residues. The chain's CDR3 is CASSPLRDEQFF. DNA of the CDR3: TGCGCCAGCAGTCCGCTCAGGGATGAGCAGTTCTTC.

The genes are TRBV5-1 and TRBJ2-7; the D is unclear. This CDR3 has 15 amino acids. CDR1 is SGHRS, CDR2 YFSETQ, per germline. The V end was cut by 0 bases, the J end by 4 bases, with 14 bases between. CDR3 bases: TGCGCCAGCAGCTTGGCCGCAGACCATACATACGAGCAGTACTTC. This translates into CASSLAADHTYEQYF.

Only a few counts were recorded for this clonotype. This chain uses TRBV6-2 or TRBV6-3 with TRBJ2-5; the match to TRBD2 covers 8 bases. J gave up 5 bases and V 5 bases, and 10 bases lay outside the gene matches. This CDR3 spans 15 amino acids. The germline CDR1 and CDR2 sequences are MNHEY and SVGEGT. In DNA, the CDR3 is TGTGCCAGCAGTCTTTCAGCGGGAGAAGGGGAGACCCAGTACTTC. It specifies CASSLSAGEGETQYF.

The chain uses TRBV24-1 and TRBJ2-1; D call uncertain. Trimming took off 4 bases at V and 0 bases at J, with 6 bases between the two ends. The CDR3 has 14 residues. Germline values: CDR1 KGHDR, CDR2 SFDVKD. The CDR3 spells CATSEASSYNEQFF. DNA of the CDR3: TGTGCCACCAGTGAGGCAAGCTCCTACAATGAGCAGTTCTTC.

There are a few counts of this clonotype. The chain employs TRBV5-4 and TRBJ2-5; D is undetermined. The CDR3 extends over 13 amino acids. With 4 bases removed from V and 0 bases from J, the gap between germline ends came to 7 bases. From germline, CDR1 is SGHNT and CDR2 YYREEE (reference sequence). CDR3 sequence reads: CASSRGDQETQYF. CDR3 bases: TGTGCCAGCAGCCGTGGGGACCAAGAGACCCAGTACTTC.

This clonotype was counted between two and nine times. The V and J genes are TRBV7-6 and TRBJ2-5, with TRBD1 identical over 8 bases. Germline lookup yields CDR1 SGHVS and CDR2 FNYEAQ. The V gene end was trimmed by 5 bases and the J gene end by 7 bases; junction bases not matched to a gene: 9. The CDR3 is made up of 14 amino acids. CDR3 amino acids: CASSPRTGTGTQYF. The CDR3, as DNA: TGTGCCAGCAGCCCCAGGACAGGGACAGGGACCCAGTACTTC. Variable domain in full (rest from reference TRBV7-6 and TRBJ2-5): GAGVSQSPRYKVTKRGQDVALRCDPISGHVSLYWYRQALGQGPEFLTYFNYEAQQDKSGLPNDRFSAERPEGSISTLTIQRTEQRDSAMYRCASSPRTGTGTQYFGPGTRLLVL.

The chain carries TRBV5-1 and TRBJ1-3; D unresolved. With 0 bases removed from V and 1 base from J, the gap between germline ends came to 8 bases. CDR3 length: 15 residues. Per germline, CDR1 SGHRS and CDR2 YFSETQ. The CDR3 DNA is TGCGCCAGCAGCTTGGATTGGGGATCTGGAAACACCATATATTTT. This translates into CASSLDWGSGNTIYF.

The CDR3 DNA follows: TGTGCCACCAGCTCGGGTCTTGAAGCTTTCTTT. Its protein product is CATSSGLEAFF. The chain carries TRBV24-1 and TRBJ1-1; D call uncertain. This CDR3 comprises 11 residues. Germline values: CDR1 KGHDR, CDR2 SFDVKD. V was shortened by 7 bases and J by 7 bases, with 9 bases between the two germline ends.

This clonotype appeared a few times. V is TRBV29-1 and J is TRBJ2-5; D perhaps matches TRBD2 (7 bases). V shed 4 bases and J shed 5 bases, with 20 bases lying between them. Per the germline V gene, CDR1 is SQVTM and CDR2 is ANQGSEA. The CDR3 is 15 residues long. The DNA for the CDR3 is TGCAGCGTTGGGGGGAGGGGGGCTGATTTGGAGACCCAGTACTTC. It is translated as CSVGGRGADLETQYF. Full variable domain (remainder filled in from reference TRBV29-1 and TRBJ2-5): SAVISQKPSRDICQRGTSLTIQCQVDSQVTMMFWYRQQPGQSLTLIATANQGSEATYESGFVIDKFPISRPNLTFSTLTVSNMSPEDSSIYLCSVGGRGADLETQYFGPGTRLLVL.